This T cell receptor beta chain came from a study of blood T cell repertoires in COVID-19. V shed 7 bases and J 2 bases; nucleotides not matched to a gene: 5. The CDR3 spans 13 residues. Germline values: CDR1 SNHLY, CDR2 FYNNEI. Data came from immunoSEQ multiplex PCR; TCRdb stores just in-frame clones and leaves some out. The sample has tens of thousands of clones; over 65% are singletons. This TCR came from a man between 65 and 85 years old with COVID-19, enrolled during active disease. The rearrangement uses TRBV2 and TRBJ2-7, with TRBD1 identical over 7 bases. Sequences were obtained from peripheral blood. CDR3 DNA: TGTGCCAGCATTAACACAGGGGCCTACGAGCAGTACTTC. As protein: CASINTGAYEQYF.